These 4 T cell receptor beta chains came from one sample sequenced in a study of metastatic and nonmetastatic thyroid tumors. TCRdb reprocessed the PCR reads via MiXCR. This sample carries fewer than 7,500 clones, 15% to 20% of them seen once, and the ten largest clones take approximately 25%. Until they underwent thyroid surgery, no patient had received any treatment. The source material was adjacent normal tissue. The origin of the receptors is a male donor with papillary thyroid cancer or a benign thyroid nodule (not recorded which). Some clones in this sample may be carry-over from other donors' samples.

This clone was counted many times. The rearrangement joins TRBV11-3 to TRBJ2-3; 9 positions agree with TRBD1. The J segment lost 4 bases and the V segment lost 5 bases, leaving 4 bases of the junction unmatched. The CDR3 is 14 residues long. CDR1 is SGHNT, CDR2 YENEEA, per germline. The CDR3 DNA is TGTGCCAGCAGCCCGACAGGGGGTTCAGATACGCAGTATTTT. This encodes CASSPTGGSDTQYF.

This clone was observed at least ten times. Other DNA sequences within the sample encode an identical CDR3. V is TRBV5-6 and J is TRBJ2-3; 7 nucleotides match TRBD2. CDR1 is SGHDT and CDR2 is YYEEEE in the germline V gene. The CDR3 runs to 14 residues. J lost 10 bases, V lost 4 bases, and 12 bases had no gene match. The chain's CDR3 is CASSRGESSPAQYF. The CDR3, as DNA: TGTGCCAGCAGCCGGGGGGAGTCCAGCCCAGCGCAGTATTTT. The variable domain in full, completed from reference TRBV5-6 and TRBJ2-3, reads DAGVTQSPTHLIKTRGQQVTLRCSPKSGHDTVSWYQQALGQGPQFIFQYYEEEERQRGNFPDRFSGHQFPNYSSELNVNALLLGDSALYLCASSRGESSPAQYFGPGTRLTVL.

This clone was picked up a small number of times. This chain links TRBV9 with TRBJ1-1; D call uncertain. CDR3 length: 12 amino acids. Trimming shortened V by 0 bases and J by 5 bases, and 5 bases separated the two germline ends. Per germline, CDR1 SGDLS and CDR2 YYNGEE. The DNA for the CDR3 is TGTGCCAGCAGCGTAGGGGTGACTGAAGCTTTCTTT. Translated: CASSVGVTEAFF.

This chain connects TRBV5-1 to TRBJ1-2, with a possible D match to TRBD1 (5 bases). Per germline, CDR1 SGHRS and CDR2 YFSETQ. Deletions cut 3 bases from V and 1 base from J, with 13 bases between. This CDR3 contains 15 residues. CDR3 sequence: CASSSPGGNNYGYTF. The DNA for the CDR3 is TGCGCCAGCAGCTCGCCCGGGGGGAATAACTATGGCTACACCTTC.